This TCR beta chain was found in a study of shared clonotypes between healthy human individuals. General observations from the study: Naive CD4 clonotypes overlapped across several donors at approximately 5%. Naive subsets generally had larger estimated richness than memory subsets.

This table comes from immunoSEQ multiplex PCR, and its TCRdb copy is limited to in-frame clones, with some not included. This sample has hundreds of thousands of clones, with roughly 92% found just once. As regards this clone: Its cognate antigen is unknown.

V shed 2 bases and J 1 base; nucleotides not matched to a gene: 9. Germline CDR1 SEHNR, CDR2 FQNEAQ (reference sequence). CDR3 length: 17 amino acids. Naive CD8 populations comprised CD45RO-negative cells positively selected for CCR7, excluding terminally differentiated effector memory CD45RA+ cells. The sample was naive CD8+ T cells sorted from blood. This chain links TRBV7-9 with TRBJ2-5; TRBD2 agrees at 8 bases. This TCR came from a man in his thirties or forties in good health. The CDR3: CASSLPSSGSVQETQYF. The CDR3 DNA is TGTGCCAGCAGCTTACCCTCAAGCGGGAGTGTCCAAGAGACCCAGTACTTC.